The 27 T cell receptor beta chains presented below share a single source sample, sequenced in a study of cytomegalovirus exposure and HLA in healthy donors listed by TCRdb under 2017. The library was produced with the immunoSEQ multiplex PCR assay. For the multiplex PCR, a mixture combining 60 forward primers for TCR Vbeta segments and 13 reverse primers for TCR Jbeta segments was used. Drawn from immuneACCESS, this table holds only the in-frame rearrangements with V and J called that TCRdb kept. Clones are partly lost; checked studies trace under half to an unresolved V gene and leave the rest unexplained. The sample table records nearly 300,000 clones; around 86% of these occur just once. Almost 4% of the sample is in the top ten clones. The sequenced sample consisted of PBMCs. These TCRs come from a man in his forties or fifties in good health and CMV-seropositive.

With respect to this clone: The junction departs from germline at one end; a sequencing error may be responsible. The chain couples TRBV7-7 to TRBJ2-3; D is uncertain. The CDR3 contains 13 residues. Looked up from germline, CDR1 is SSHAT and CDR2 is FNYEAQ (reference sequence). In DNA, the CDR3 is TGTGCTAGCAGCTTAGTCGTGGAGGATACGCAGTATTTT. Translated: CASSLVVEDTQYF.

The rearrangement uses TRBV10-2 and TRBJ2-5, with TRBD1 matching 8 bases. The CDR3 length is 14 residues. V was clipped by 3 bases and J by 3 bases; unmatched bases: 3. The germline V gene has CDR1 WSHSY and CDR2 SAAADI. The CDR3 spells CASSDVTGEETQYF. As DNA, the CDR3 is TGCGCCAGCAGTGACGTGACAGGGGAAGAGACCCAGTACTTC.

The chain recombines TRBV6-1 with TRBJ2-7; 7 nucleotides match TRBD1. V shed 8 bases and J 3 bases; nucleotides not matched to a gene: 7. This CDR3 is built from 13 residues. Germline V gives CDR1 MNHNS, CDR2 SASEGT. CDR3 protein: CASVQGPSYEQYF. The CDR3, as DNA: TGTGCCAGCGTACAGGGGCCCAGCTACGAGCAGTACTTC.

The CDR3 DNA follows: TGTGCCAGCAGCCCGGGACTAGCGGGAGAGAACGAGCAGTACTTC. Residues: CASSPGLAGENEQYF. The chain is built from TRBV14 and TRBJ2-7; 14 bases fit TRBD2. J lost 5 bases, V lost 4 bases, and 4 bases had no gene match. Germline V CDR1 and CDR2: SGHDN, FVKESK. This CDR3 comprises 15 residues.

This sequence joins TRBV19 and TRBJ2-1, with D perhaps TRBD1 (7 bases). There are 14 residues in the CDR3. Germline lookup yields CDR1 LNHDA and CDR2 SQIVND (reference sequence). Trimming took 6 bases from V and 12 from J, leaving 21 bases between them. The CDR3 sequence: CASSPQGGVGGQFF. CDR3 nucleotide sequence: TGTGCCAGTAGCCCGCAGGGGGGCGTAGGAGGGCAGTTCTTC.

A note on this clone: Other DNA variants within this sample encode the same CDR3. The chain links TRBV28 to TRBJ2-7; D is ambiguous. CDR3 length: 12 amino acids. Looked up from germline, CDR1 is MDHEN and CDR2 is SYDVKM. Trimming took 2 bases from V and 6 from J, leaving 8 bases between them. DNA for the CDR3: TGTGCCAGCAGTTTACGCCTAGGCGAGCAGTACTTC. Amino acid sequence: CASSLRLGEQYF.

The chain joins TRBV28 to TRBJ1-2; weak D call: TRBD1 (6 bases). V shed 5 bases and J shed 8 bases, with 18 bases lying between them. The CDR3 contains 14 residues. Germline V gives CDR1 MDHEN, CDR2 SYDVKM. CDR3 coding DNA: TGTGCCAGCAGTATAAGGGGGAGACTATGGGGCTACACCTTC. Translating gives CASSIRGRLWGYTF.

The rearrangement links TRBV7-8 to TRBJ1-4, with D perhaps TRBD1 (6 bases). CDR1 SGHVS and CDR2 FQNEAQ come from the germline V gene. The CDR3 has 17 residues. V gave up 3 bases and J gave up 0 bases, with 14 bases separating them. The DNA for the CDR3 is TGTGCCAGCAGCTTGGGGACATATGTCGCAACTAATGAAAAACTGTTTTTT. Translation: CASSLGTYVATNEKLFF. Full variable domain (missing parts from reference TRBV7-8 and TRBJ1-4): GAGVSQSPRYKVAKRGQDVALRCDPISGHVSLFWYQQALGQGPEFLTYFQNEAQLDKSGLPSDRFFAERPEGSVSTLKIQRTQQEDSAVYLCASSLGTYVATNEKLFFGSGTQLSVL.

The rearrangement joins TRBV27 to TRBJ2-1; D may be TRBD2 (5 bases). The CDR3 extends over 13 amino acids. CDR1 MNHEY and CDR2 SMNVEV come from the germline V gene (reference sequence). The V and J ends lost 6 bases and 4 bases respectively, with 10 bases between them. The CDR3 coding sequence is TGTGCCAGCAGCCCTACTAGATACAATGAGCAGTTCTTC. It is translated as CASSPTRYNEQFF.

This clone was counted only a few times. The CDR3 region is CASSLRGLEQYF. DNA for the CDR3: TGCGCCAGCAGCTTAAGGGGTCTCGAGCAGTACTTC. V gene TRBV5-1 combines with J gene TRBJ2-5, with D possibly TRBD1 on 5 matching bases. The better agreement between TRBJ2-7 and the DNA end casts doubt on the J call. The CDR3 covers 12 residues. Looked up from germline, CDR1 is SGHRS and CDR2 is YFSETQ.

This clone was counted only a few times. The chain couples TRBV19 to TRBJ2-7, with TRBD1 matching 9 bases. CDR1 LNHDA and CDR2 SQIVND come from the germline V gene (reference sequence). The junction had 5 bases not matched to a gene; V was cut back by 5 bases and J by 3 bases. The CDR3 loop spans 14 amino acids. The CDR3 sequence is CASSPGTGLYEQYF. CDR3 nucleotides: TGTGCCAGTAGTCCCGGGACAGGGCTCTACGAGCAGTACTTC.

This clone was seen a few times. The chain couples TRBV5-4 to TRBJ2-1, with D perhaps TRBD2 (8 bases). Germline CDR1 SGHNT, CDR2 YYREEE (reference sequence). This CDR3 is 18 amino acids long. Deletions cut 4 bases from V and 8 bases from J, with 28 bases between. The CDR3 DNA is TGTGCCAGCAGCCACCTGACAGGGTTCGAGACTAGCGACGATGAGCAGTTCTTC. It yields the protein CASSHLTGFETSDDEQFF.

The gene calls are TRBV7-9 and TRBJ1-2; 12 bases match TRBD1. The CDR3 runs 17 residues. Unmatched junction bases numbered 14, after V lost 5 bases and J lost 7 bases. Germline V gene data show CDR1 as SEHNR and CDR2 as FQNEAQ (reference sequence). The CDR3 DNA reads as TGTGCCAGCAGCCGCTTAGAAGGGGGACAGGGGGCGCTTGGCTACACCTTC. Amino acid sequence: CASSRLEGGQGALGYTF.

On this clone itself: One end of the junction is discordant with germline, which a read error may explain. CDR3 DNA sequence: TGTGCCAGCAGTGAAGGCGTGGCGGGAGGTTTTATCATCTTC. This translates into CASSEGVAGGFIIF. The chain combines TRBV2 with TRBJ2-1; 8 bases agree with TRBD2. The CDR3 is 14 residues long. Germline V gene lookup returns CDR1 SNHLY and CDR2 FYNNEI.

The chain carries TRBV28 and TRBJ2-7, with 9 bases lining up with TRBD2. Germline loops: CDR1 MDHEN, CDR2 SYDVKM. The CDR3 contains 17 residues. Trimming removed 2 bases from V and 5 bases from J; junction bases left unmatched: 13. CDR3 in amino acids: CASSLPPGAGGPHEQYF. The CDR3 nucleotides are TGTGCCAGCAGTTTACCCCCCGGGGCGGGAGGGCCCCACGAGCAGTACTTC.

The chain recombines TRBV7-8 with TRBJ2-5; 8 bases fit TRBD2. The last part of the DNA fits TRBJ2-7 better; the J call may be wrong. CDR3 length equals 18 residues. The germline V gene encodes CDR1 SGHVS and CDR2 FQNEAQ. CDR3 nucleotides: TGTGCCAGCAGCTTGGACAGTATGGTCCTAGCGGGCACCTACGAGCAGTACTTC. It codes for CASSLDSMVLAGTYEQYF.

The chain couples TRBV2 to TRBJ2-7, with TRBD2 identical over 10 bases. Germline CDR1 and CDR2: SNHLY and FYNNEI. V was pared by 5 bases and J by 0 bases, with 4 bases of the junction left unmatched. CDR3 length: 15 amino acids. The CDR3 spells CASSSSGRSSYEQYF. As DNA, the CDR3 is TGTGCCAGCAGTAGTAGCGGGAGGAGCTCCTACGAGCAGTACTTC.

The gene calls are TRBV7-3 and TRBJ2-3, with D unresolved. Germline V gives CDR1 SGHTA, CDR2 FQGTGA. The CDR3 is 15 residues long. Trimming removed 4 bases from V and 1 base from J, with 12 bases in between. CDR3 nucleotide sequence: TGTGCCAGCAGCTCGTCTCGGTTCGGCACAGATACGCAGTATTTT. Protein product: CASSSSRFGTDTQYF.

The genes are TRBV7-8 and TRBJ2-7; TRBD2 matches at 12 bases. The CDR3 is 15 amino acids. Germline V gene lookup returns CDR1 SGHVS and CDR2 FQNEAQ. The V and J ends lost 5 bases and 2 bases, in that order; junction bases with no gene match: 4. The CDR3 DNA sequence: TGTGCCAGCAGCATGGCTAGCGGGAGGGCCTACGAGCAGTACTTC. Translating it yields CASSMASGRAYEQYF.

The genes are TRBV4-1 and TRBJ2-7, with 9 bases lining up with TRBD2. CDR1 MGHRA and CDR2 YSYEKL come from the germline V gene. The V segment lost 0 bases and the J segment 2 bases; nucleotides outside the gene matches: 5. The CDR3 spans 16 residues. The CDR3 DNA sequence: TGCGCCAGCAGCCAAGAATGGCTAGCGGGGCCCTACGAGCAGTACTTC. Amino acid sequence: CASSQEWLAGPYEQYF.

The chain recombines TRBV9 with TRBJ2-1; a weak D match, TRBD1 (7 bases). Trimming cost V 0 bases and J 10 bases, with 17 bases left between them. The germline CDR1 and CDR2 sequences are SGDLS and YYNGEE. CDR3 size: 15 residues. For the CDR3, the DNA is TGTGCCAGCAGCGTAGAAGACCGGGACAGCGGGGAGCAGTTCTTC. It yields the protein CASSVEDRDSGEQFF.

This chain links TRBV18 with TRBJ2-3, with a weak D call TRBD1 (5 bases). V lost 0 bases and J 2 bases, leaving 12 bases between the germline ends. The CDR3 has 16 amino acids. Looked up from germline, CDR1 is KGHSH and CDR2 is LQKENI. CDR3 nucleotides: TGTGCCAGCTCACCACCACGTAAGGGGTTCACAGATACGCAGTATTTT. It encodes CASSPPRKGFTDTQYF.

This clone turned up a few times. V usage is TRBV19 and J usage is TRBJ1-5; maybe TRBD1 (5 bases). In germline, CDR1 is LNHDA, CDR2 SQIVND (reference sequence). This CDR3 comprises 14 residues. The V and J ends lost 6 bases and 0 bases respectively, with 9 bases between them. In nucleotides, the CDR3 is TGTGCCAGTAGCAGACAGAATAGCAATCAGCCCCAGCATTTT. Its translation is CASSRQNSNQPQHF.

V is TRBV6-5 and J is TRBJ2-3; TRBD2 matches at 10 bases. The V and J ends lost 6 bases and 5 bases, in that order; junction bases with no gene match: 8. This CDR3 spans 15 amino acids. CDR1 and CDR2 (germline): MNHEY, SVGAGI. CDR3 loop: CASSLKGTSEDTQYF. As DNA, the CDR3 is TGTGCCAGCAGCCTCAAAGGGACTAGCGAAGATACGCAGTATTTT.

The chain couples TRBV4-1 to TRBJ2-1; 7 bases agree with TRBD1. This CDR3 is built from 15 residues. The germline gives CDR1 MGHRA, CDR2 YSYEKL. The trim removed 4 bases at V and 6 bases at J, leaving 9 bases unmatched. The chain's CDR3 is CASSPVSNRGNEQFF. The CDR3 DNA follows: TGCGCCAGCAGCCCCGTATCAAACAGGGGCAATGAGCAGTTCTTC.

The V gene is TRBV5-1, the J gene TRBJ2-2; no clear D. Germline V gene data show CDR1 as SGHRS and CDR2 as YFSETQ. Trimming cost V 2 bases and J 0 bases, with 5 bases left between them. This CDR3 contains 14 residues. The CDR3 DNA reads TGCGCCAGCAGCTTTAATACGAACACCGGGGAGCTGTTTTTT. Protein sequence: CASSFNTNTGELFF. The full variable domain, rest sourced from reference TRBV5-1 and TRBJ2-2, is KAGVTQTPRYLIKTRGQQVTLSCSPISGHRSVSWYQQTPGQGLQFLFEYFSETQRNKGNFPGRFSGRQFSNSRSEMNVSTLELGDSALYLCASSFNTNTGELFFGEGSRLTVL.

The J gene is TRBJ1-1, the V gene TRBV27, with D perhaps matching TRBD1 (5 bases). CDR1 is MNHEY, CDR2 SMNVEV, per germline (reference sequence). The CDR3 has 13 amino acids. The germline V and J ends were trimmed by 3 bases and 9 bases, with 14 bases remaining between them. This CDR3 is CASSFSGNLQAFF. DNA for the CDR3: TGTGCCAGCAGTTTTTCAGGGAACCTTCAAGCTTTCTTT.